This T cell receptor (beta chain) was sequenced in a study of blood T cells in healthy people across ages (dated by TCRdb to between 2014 and 2016). Broadly, across the study: Template switching captured roughly one uniquely barcoded TCR beta cDNA molecule per two T cells in model experiments. To avoid experimental bias, donors of different ages were randomly spread across the sequencing lanes. To track age-related changes in TCR beta repertoire diversity, the study relied on deep sequencing normalized with unique cDNA molecular identifiers. Four age groups were formed from the donors: young (average approximately 17 years), middle-aged (around 39), aged (over 55) and long-lived (about 75). For two donors (one aged 18 to 30 and one aged 80 or older), the study analyzed two additional independent replicas of 1 million unique cDNA reads from the same blood draw. Overall study results and their limits: Because profiling used bulk unsorted PBMCs, naive and antigen-experienced compartments could not be compared conclusively. Observed TCR beta diversity per million T cells fell roughly linearly with age, and a significant reduction was already apparent by age around 36. Compared with the aged group, more naive CD4+ T cells, fewer expanded clones and increased TCR diversity were shown by the long-lived group, suggesting age selection. Estimates of total diversity based on one million sequenced T cells were considered lower bounds and underestimates. A strong correlation was found between observed TCR beta diversity and the percentage of naive T cells measured by flow cytometry. Donor CMV infection status was unknown, potentially confounding age-related changes in expanded clonotypes.

V and J are truncated by 0 bases and 8 bases respectively, leaving an intervening sequence of 5 bases. The germline V gene encodes CDR1 SEHNR and CDR2 FQNEAQ (reference sequence). The CDR3 runs 12 amino acids, cysteine and phenylalanine included. The entry retains the CDR3 DNA only, 36 bases that are in frame from base 1. In the case of this clonotype: Its antigen is currently not known. No clone much larger than this one lies a single base away; base qualities are absent.

The library came from 5' RACE. TCRdb records Illumina HiSeq 2500 as the sequencer. A second PCR of roughly 7 to 11 cycles was performed with a sample-barcoded 5' primer and a J-beta primer mix. Each TCR beta cDNA molecule received a unique molecular identifier from a template-switch 5' adaptor carrying 12 random nucleotides. At least 2.5 million CDR3-containing paired-end reads were obtained from each sample. The Mint cDNA synthesis kit, primed by a TRBC-specific oligonucleotide, was used to synthesize first-strand cDNA from all RNA. Following uracil-DNA glycosylase treatment, all cDNA underwent a first 18-cycle PCR with the universal primers M1SS and BC2_uni_R. The paper's processing steps were these. Normalization of each sample was performed by random selection of 1 million high-quality reads, each carrying a distinct molecular identifier. Reads with shared molecular identifiers were discarded instead of being binned into consensus sequences. CDR3 identification, clonotype clustering and error correction used MiTCR with a Q25 quality threshold and the strictest error-elimination algorithm. A nonparametric unseen species model using Euler transformation provided a lower-bound estimate of total TCR beta diversity. TCRdb took the public reads, trimmed them with fastp at Q25, ran MiXCR for clone calling and kept in-frame beta chains. One record per CDR3 amino acid sequence lists the most common genes and DNA. TCRdb, not the original authors, processed these V and J calls. This sample is represented by hundreds of thousands of distinct CDR3 sequences; around half of them were singletons. Under 35% of the sample is held by the ten biggest clonotypes.

Donors were about 36 systemically healthy Caucasian individuals from Russia aged roughly 6 to 95 years. Each donor gave about 11 milliliters of peripheral blood, drawn into EDTA-treated Vacutainer tubes. Ficoll-Paque density-gradient centrifugation was used to isolate PBMCs, with at least 6.5 million per sample. Total RNA was extracted from PBMCs with Trizol reagent, with at least 5 micrograms obtained per sample. The percentages of naive CD45RAhigh/CD27high T cells were determined by flow cytometry on a PBMC aliquot from every donor. This chain joins TRBV7-9 to TRBJ2-1, with the D gene too uncertain to name. This sequence originates from a woman in her sixties or seventies in good health. Sequencing used blood. The CDR3 loop reads CASSLAFDEQFF. The nucleotides read TGTGCCAGCAGCTTAGCGTTTGATGAGCAGTTCTTC. The full variable domain, completed from the reference TRBV7-9 and TRBJ2-1 proteins outside the CDR3, reads DTGVSQNPRHKITKRGQNVTFRCDPISEHNRLYWYRQTLGQGPEFLTYFQNEAQLEKSRLLSDRFSAERPKGSFSTLEIQRTEQGDSAMYLCASSLAFDEQFFGPGTRLTVL.